This TCR beta chain was documented in a study of shared clonotypes between healthy human individuals. Study results and limitations: All-four-donor shared clonotypes had higher generation probabilities than non-shared clonotypes did. Naive CD4 clonotypes overlapped across a handful of donors at approximately 5%.

As regards this clone: Its antigen is undetermined.

The data were produced by immunoSEQ multiplex PCR, yet TCRdb's version contains in-frame clones alone and is incomplete. Of 550,000 to 750,000 clones in the sample, 95% to 96% were seen once. CDR3 length: 15 amino acids. Germline lookup yields CDR1 MNHEY and CDR2 SMNVEV (reference sequence). The V segment lost 2 bases and the J segment 1 base; nucleotides outside the gene matches: 4. Naive CD8 isolation took CD45RO-negative cells positively selected for CCR7 and excluded terminally differentiated effector memory CD45RA+ cells. Sequencing was performed on naive CD8+ T cells sorted from blood. The receptor was derived from a woman aged 25 to 39 in good health. The rearrangement joins TRBV27 to TRBJ2-7, with 8 bases that match TRBD2. CDR3 in amino acids: CASSLTGGVSYEQYF. The CDR3, as DNA: TGTGCCAGCAGTTTAACGGGAGGGGTTTCCTACGAGCAGTACTTC.